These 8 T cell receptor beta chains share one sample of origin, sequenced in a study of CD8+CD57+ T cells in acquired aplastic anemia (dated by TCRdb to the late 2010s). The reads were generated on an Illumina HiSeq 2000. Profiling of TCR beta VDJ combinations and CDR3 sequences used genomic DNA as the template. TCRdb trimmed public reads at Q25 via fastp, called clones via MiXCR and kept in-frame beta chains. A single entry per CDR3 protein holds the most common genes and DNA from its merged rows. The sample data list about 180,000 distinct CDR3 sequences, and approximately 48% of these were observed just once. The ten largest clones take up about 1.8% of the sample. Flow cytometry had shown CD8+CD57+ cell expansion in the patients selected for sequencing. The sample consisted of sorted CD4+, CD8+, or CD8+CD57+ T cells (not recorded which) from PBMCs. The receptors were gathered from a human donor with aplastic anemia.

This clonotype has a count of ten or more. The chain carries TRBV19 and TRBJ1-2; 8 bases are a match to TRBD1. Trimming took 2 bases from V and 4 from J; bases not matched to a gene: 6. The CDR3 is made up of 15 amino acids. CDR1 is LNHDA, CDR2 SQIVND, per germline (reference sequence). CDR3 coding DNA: TGTGCCAGTAGTATACAGGGGGCTCAAAGCTATGGCTACACCTTC. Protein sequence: CASSIQGAQSYGYTF.

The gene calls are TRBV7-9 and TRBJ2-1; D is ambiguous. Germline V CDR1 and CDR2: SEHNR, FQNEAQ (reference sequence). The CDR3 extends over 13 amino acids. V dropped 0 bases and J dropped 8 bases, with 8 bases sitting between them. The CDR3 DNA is TGTGCCAGCAGCTTAGCGGGTGGGGATGAGCAGTTCTTC. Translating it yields CASSLAGGDEQFF.

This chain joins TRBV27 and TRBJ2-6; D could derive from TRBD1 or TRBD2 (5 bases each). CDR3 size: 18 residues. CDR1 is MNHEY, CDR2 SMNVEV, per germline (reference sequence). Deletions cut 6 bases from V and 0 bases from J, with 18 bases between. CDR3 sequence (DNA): TGTGCCAGCAGGCCCGATACAGGAAGCGGCTCTGGGGCCAACGTCCTGACTTTC. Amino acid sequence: CASRPDTGSGSGANVLTF.

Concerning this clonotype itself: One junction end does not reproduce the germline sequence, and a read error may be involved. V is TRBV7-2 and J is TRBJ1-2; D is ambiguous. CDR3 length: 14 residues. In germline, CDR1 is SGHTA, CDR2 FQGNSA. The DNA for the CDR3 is TGTGCCAGCAGTAAGAATCCTATCGTTTATGGCTACACTTTC. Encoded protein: CASSKNPIVYGYTF.

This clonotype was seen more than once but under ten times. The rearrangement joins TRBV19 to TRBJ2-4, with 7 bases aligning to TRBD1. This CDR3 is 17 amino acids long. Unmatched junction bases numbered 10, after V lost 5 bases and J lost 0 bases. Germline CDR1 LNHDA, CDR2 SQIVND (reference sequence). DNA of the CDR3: TGTGCCAGTAGTGCCACGGGACAGACCTTAGCCAAAAACATTCAGTACTTC. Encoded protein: CASSATGQTLAKNIQYF.

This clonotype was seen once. Here the CDR3 DNA reads TGTGCCAGCAGTTTAGCATCGGCTCCCGCCTACGAGCAGTACTTC. It specifies CASSLASAPAYEQYF. The chain recombines TRBV25-1 with TRBJ2-7; D is ambiguous. CDR1 and CDR2 (germline): MGHDK, SYGVNS. V lost 5 bases and J lost 2, with 16 bases in between. The CDR3 consists of 15 residues.

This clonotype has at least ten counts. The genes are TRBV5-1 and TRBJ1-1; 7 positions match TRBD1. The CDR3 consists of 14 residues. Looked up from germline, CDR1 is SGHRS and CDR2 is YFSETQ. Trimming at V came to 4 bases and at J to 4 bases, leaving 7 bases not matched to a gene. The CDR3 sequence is CASSTTGLGTEAFF. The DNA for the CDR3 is TGCGCCAGCAGCACGACAGGGCTCGGCACTGAAGCTTTCTTT. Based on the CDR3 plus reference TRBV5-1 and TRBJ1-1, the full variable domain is KAGVTQTPRYLIKTRGQQVTLSCSPISGHRSVSWYQQTPGQGLQFLFEYFSETQRNKGNFPGRFSGRQFSNSRSEMNVSTLELGDSALYLCASSTTGLGTEAFFGQGTRLTVV.

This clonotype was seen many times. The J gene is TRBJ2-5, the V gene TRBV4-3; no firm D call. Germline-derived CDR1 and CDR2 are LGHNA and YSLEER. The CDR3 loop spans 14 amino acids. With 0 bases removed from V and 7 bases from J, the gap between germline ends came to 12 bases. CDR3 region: CASSQDTVTGTQYF. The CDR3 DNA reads TGCGCCAGCAGCCAAGATACAGTCACCGGGACCCAGTACTTC.